This T cell receptor beta chain was identified during a study of blood T cells in healthy people across ages. Germline assignment: CDR1 DFQATT and CDR2 SNEGSKA (reference sequence). After removal of 3 bases from V and 2 bases from J, the junction contained 6 bases not matched to a gene. This CDR3 region has 15 residues. Primed by a sample-barcoded 5' primer and a J-beta primer mix, a second PCR proceeded for about 6 to 12 cycles. TCRdb re-called the 5' RACE reads with MiXCR, one entry per CDR3 protein. The repertoire holds roughly 900,000 distinct CDR3 sequences, about 44% seen once, with under 15% in the top ten. This clonotype was observed a handful of times. Its antigen is currently unknown. Study-wide results and limits: Without sorted subsets, naive and antigen-experienced compartments could not be conclusively compared.

The clonotype originates from a man aged 25 to 45 in good health. Material for sequencing was blood. This chain connects TRBV20-1 to TRBJ2-3; the match to TRBD2 covers 9 bases. CDR3 loop: CSASQAGGNTDTQYF. The CDR3 nucleotides read TGCAGTGCTAGTCAAGCGGGGGGAAACACAGATACGCAGTATTTT.